A selection of T cell receptor beta chains follows, all from one sample in a study of regulatory T cells in long-lasting Graves disease. A single record per CDR3 protein comes from TCRdb applying MiXCR to the multiplex PCR reads. The sample yields 360,000 or so distinct CDR3 sequences, around 15% seen once. These data were also reused for a study on T cells in Graves' hyperthyroidism and ophthalmopathy.

Sequences were derived from peripheral blood mononuclear cells (PBMCs), sampled at new diagnosis, from a patient treated with antithyroid drugs. The origin of the receptors is a woman aged 18-29 years with Graves disease. CDR3s include the opening cysteine and the closing phenylalanine or tryptophan. The D gene is left open where the match is weak. Clone size is stated in some rows and not others, as once, few, many or a class when expanded.

d_gene: NA
j_gene: TRBJ1-1
v_gene: TRBV3-1
abundance: many
CDR3nt: TGTGCCAGCAGCCAACGGGGGGGCACTGAAGCTTTCTTT
CDR3aa: CASSQRGGTEAFF

d_gene: NA
j_gene: TRBJ1-1
v_gene: TRBV12-3/TRBV12-4
abundance: many
CDR3nt: TGTGCCAGCAGTCTCGAACATCAATTGAACACTGAAGCTTTCTTT
CDR3aa: CASSLEHQLNTEAFF

d_gene: TRBD1
j_gene: TRBJ2-3
v_gene: TRBV10-3
abundance: NA
CDR3nt: TGTGCCATCAGTGAATGGGGACAGGGCCACACAGATACGCAGTATTTT
CDR3aa: CAISEWGQGHTDTQYF

d_gene: TRBD2
j_gene: TRBJ2-7
v_gene: TRBV19
abundance: NA
CDR3nt: TGTGCCAGTAGCAGGACTAGCGGCTCTAGGGAGCAGTACTTC
CDR3aa: CASSRTSGSREQYF

d_gene: TRBD1
j_gene: TRBJ2-7
v_gene: TRBV6-1
abundance: NA
CDR3nt: TGTGCCAGCAACGGACAGGGGGCGCAGGTTCGCGAGCAGTACTTC
CDR3aa: CASNGQGAQVREQYF

d_gene: NA
j_gene: TRBJ2-1
v_gene: TRBV3-1
abundance: many
CDR3nt: TGTGCCAGCAGCCAAGGTCGGGATAGCCCCCTAGGGAATGAGCAGTTCTTC
CDR3aa: CASSQGRDSPLGNEQFF

d_gene: NA
j_gene: TRBJ1-2
v_gene: TRBV27
abundance: many
CDR3nt: TGTGCCAGCAGTTCCATCCGGTGGGGTGCAGGGGCGGGGGTTAACTATGGCTACACCTTC
CDR3aa: CASSSIRWGAGAGVNYGYTF

d_gene: NA
j_gene: TRBJ1-4
v_gene: TRBV3-1
abundance: NA
CDR3nt: TGTGCCAGCAGCCAAGTGTGGGGTGACGGAAAACTGTTTTTT
CDR3aa: CASSQVWGDGKLFF

d_gene: TRBD2
j_gene: TRBJ2-2
v_gene: TRBV5-1
abundance: NA
CDR3nt: TGCGCCAGCAGCTTGGACGGGCGGGGGAAGACCGGGGAGCTGTTTTTT
CDR3aa: CASSLDGRGKTGELFF

d_gene: NA
j_gene: TRBJ2-7
v_gene: TRBV30
abundance: many
CDR3nt: TGTGCCGGGGCCGATAAGGGCGAGCAGTACTTC
CDR3aa: CAGADKGEQYF

d_gene: NA
j_gene: TRBJ2-2
v_gene: TRBV13
abundance: many
CDR3nt: TGTGCCAGCAGCCCCCGGTCGAACACCGGGGAGCTGTTTTTT
CDR3aa: CASSPRSNTGELFF

d_gene: TRBD1
j_gene: TRBJ1-1
v_gene: TRBV14
abundance: few
CDR3nt: TGTGCCAGCAGCCAAAGACAGGGGCAGAACACTGAAGCTTTCTTT
CDR3aa: CASSQRQGQNTEAFF

d_gene: NA
j_gene: TRBJ1-6
v_gene: TRBV3-1
abundance: many
CDR3nt: TGTGCCAGCAGCTGGGTCGGGGGGCTTGGTTCACCCCTCCACTTT
CDR3aa: CASSWVGGLGSPLHF

d_gene: TRBD1
j_gene: TRBJ1-1
v_gene: TRBV5-6
abundance: NA
CDR3nt: TGTGCCAGCAGCTTGACGGACAGGGCCTTCGGGGTGAACACTGAAGCTTTCTTT
CDR3aa: CASSLTDRAFGVNTEAFF

d_gene: NA
j_gene: TRBJ1-1
v_gene: TRBV3-1
abundance: many
CDR3nt: TGTGCCAGCAGCGACAGACCGGGAACTGAAGCTTTCTTT
CDR3aa: CASSDRPGTEAFF

d_gene: TRBD2
j_gene: TRBJ2-5
v_gene: TRBV10-3
abundance: NA
CDR3nt: TGTGCCATCAGTGAGAGGTCTAGCGGGAGTGAGACCCAGTACTTC
CDR3aa: CAISERSSGSETQYF

d_gene: NA
j_gene: TRBJ2-7
v_gene: TRBV6-1
abundance: few
CDR3nt: TGTGCCAGCTTCAGTTTATCGGCGGACCTCTTCGGGCCCTACGAGCAGTACTTC
CDR3aa: CASFSLSADLFGPYEQYF

d_gene: NA
j_gene: TRBJ2-1
v_gene: TRBV28
abundance: many
CDR3nt: TGTGCCAGCAGTGGTCAAGGTTTCCCCTACAATGAGCAGTTCTTC
CDR3aa: CASSGQGFPYNEQFF

d_gene: NA
j_gene: TRBJ1-4
v_gene: TRBV7-2
abundance: many
CDR3nt: TGTGCCAGCAGCTTAAGACAGACTAATGAAAAACTGTTTTTT
CDR3aa: CASSLRQTNEKLFF

d_gene: NA
j_gene: TRBJ2-7
v_gene: TRBV15
abundance: few
CDR3nt: TGTGCCACCAGCAGAGATCCAGAGAGCGAGCAGTACTTC
CDR3aa: CATSRDPESEQYF

d_gene: TRBD2
j_gene: TRBJ2-1
v_gene: TRBV5-4
abundance: few
CDR3nt: TGTGCCAGCAGCCGTAGACTAGCGGGGGCCACTGAGCAGTTCTTC
CDR3aa: CASSRRLAGATEQFF

d_gene: NA
j_gene: TRBJ2-4
v_gene: TRBV6-5
abundance: NA
CDR3nt: TGTGCCAGCAGTTACCTGGGCAGGGAAAAAAACATTCAGTACTTC
CDR3aa: CASSYLGREKNIQYF

d_gene: TRBD1
j_gene: TRBJ2-4
v_gene: TRBV27
abundance: many
CDR3nt: TGTGCCAGCAGCCCCGGGACAGGGGGCTCGTGGGCCAAAAACATTCAGTACTTC
CDR3aa: CASSPGTGGSWAKNIQYF

d_gene: TRBD1
j_gene: TRBJ2-5
v_gene: TRBV12-3/TRBV12-4
abundance: many
CDR3nt: TGTGCCAGCAGTCGGGACAGCCCAAGGACCCAGTACTTC
CDR3aa: CASSRDSPRTQYF

d_gene: TRBD2
j_gene: TRBJ2-7
v_gene: TRBV3-1
abundance: few
CDR3nt: TGTGCCAGCAGCCAAGATATAGCGCGGGAGAGCGAGGAGCAGTACTTC
CDR3aa: CASSQDIARESEEQYF

d_gene: NA
j_gene: TRBJ2-1
v_gene: TRBV5-1
abundance: many
CDR3nt: TGCGCCAGCAGCTTGGAGGGGGGAAATGAGCAGTTCTTC
CDR3aa: CASSLEGGNEQFF

d_gene: NA
j_gene: TRBJ1-2
v_gene: TRBV30
abundance: many
CDR3nt: TGTGCCTGGAGTGTCGGCAGGGCGGCCTATGGCTACACCTTC
CDR3aa: CAWSVGRAAYGYTF

d_gene: NA
j_gene: TRBJ1-2
v_gene: TRBV20-1
abundance: many
CDR3nt: TGCAGTGCTAAAGACAGTCGGGGAGGCACTAACTATGGCTACACCTTC
CDR3aa: CSAKDSRGGTNYGYTF

d_gene: TRBD1
j_gene: TRBJ1-1
v_gene: TRBV30
abundance: many
CDR3nt: TGTGCCTGGAGTCCGGACAGGTGGAACACTGAAGCTTTCTTT
CDR3aa: CAWSPDRWNTEAFF